Many counts were recorded for the clone carrying this T cell receptor beta chain. RNA transcripts yielded amplified TCR beta CDR3 regions. A first-round RT-PCR of the TCR CDR3 used the HTBI primer set. TCRdb ran MiXCR on the multiplex PCR reads and lists one entry per CDR3 protein. The table includes about 500,000 distinct CDR3 sequences, around 15% detected once. The CDR3 covers 13 residues. Germline lookup yields CDR1 MDHEN and CDR2 SYDVKM. The V gene lost 6 bases and the J gene lost 0 bases, with 8 bases spanning the gap. This entry belongs to a study of T cells in Graves' hyperthyroidism and ophthalmopathy.

The sample taken for sequencing was blood. The sequence derives from a woman under 30 with Graves' hyperthyroidism. The chain links TRBV28 to TRBJ1-2, with a possible D match to TRBD1 (5 bases). The CDR3 nucleotides are TGTGCCAGCAGCGACAGATCTAACTATGGCTACACCTTC. It codes for CASSDRSNYGYTF.